Given below is one TCR beta chain in context. Its specificity is not known. The data were produced by immunoSEQ multiplex PCR, yet TCRdb's version contains in-frame clones alone and is incomplete. The repertoire holds around 26,000 clones, with about 85% as singletons. The CDR3 contains 16 residues. These data belong to a study of OX40 agonist ivuxolimab in advanced cancers. For the study at large: With ivuxolimab, an agonistic anti-OX40 (CD134) antibody, patients were treated. Study-level results: Averaged across samples, CD8+ T cells carried more expanded clones than CD4+ did. CD4+ and CD8+ blood T cells expanded clonally by week 6 at 0.1 to 3.0 mg/kg.

The sample was CD4+ or CD8+ T cells sorted from blood, taken in a trial of the OX40 agonist ivuxolimab. The source of this sequence is an adult with an advanced solid tumor such as melanoma, head and neck, liver or kidney cancer. The chain couples TRBV21-1 to TRBJ2-1; TRBD1 is taken as the D call from the table, unchecked against the DNA. TRBV21-1 is given as a pseudogene. DNA of the CDR3: TGTGCCAGCAGCGTTGACAGGCCCAGCTCCTACAATGAGCAGTTCTTC. Its translation is CASSVDRPSSYNEQFF.